Presented here are 7 T cell receptor beta chains from one specimen sequenced in a study of cytomegalovirus exposure and HLA in healthy donors. 13 Jbeta primers and 60 Vbeta primers were used for the PCR. Profiled with immunoSEQ multiplex PCR; TCRdb holds only in-frame clones, not every one. The sample has about 200,000 clones, roughly 84% seen once. Sequenced material: PBMCs. The receptors derive from a boy aged 2 to 10 in good health and CMV-seronegative.

The chain couples TRBV5-8 to TRBJ2-7; tentatively, D is TRBD2 (5 bases). Germline V gene sequence: CDR1 SGHTS, CDR2 YDEGEE. The CDR3 is made up of 14 amino acids. The V and J ends lost 3 bases and 1 base respectively, with 11 bases between them. The CDR3 loop reads CASSYRGGSYEQYF. In DNA form, the CDR3 reads TGTGCCAGCAGCTACCGCGGCGGGTCCTACGAGCAGTACTTC.

The rearrangement joins TRBV6-5 to TRBJ2-3; 8 nucleotides align to TRBD2. V trimming: 6 bases; J trimming: 0 bases; junction bases outside the gene matches: 5. The V gene's germline CDR1 is MNHEY and CDR2 SVGAGI. The CDR3 extends over 15 amino acids. The CDR3 sequence is CASSRASGSTDTQYF. CDR3 DNA: TGTGCCAGCAGCCGTGCTAGCGGGAGCACAGATACGCAGTATTTT.

The chain couples TRBV27 to TRBJ1-2, with D unresolved. The CDR3 is made up of 14 amino acids. The germline gives CDR1 MNHEY, CDR2 SMNVEV (reference sequence). V was trimmed by 6 bases and J by 4 bases, leaving 15 bases between them. In DNA form, the CDR3 reads TGTGCCAGCAGGGATCCCGGCCGACTCTATGGCTACACCTTC. Protein sequence: CASRDPGRLYGYTF.

The genes are TRBV5-1 and TRBJ1-2; a weak D match, TRBD1 (6 bases). The CDR3 runs 14 residues. Trimming cost V 2 bases and J 6 bases, with 14 bases left between them. In germline, CDR1 is SGHRS, CDR2 YFSETQ. CDR3 region: CASSLPLQGNGYTF. The CDR3 DNA is TGCGCCAGCAGCTTACCCCTCCAGGGGAATGGCTACACCTTC.

A few counts support this clone. J is TRBJ1-2 and V is TRBV30; the match to TRBD1 covers 7 bases. V shed 2 bases and J 4 bases; nucleotides not matched to a gene: 1. The CDR3 sequence is 12 residues long. Germline lookup yields CDR1 GTSNPN and CDR2 SVGIG (reference sequence). In DNA form, the CDR3 reads TGTGCCTGGAGTCGGGACAGCTATGGCTACACCTTC. Amino acid sequence: CAWSRDSYGYTF. Based on the CDR3 plus reference TRBV30 and TRBJ1-2, the full variable domain is SQTIHQWPATLVQPVGSPLSLECTVEGTSNPNLYWYRQAAGRGLQLLFYSVGIGQISSEVPQNLSASRPQDRQFILSSKKLLLSDSGFYLCAWSRDSYGYTFGSGTRLTVV.

The CDR3 loop is CASGPGPESLNTEAFF. The CDR3 nucleotides read TGTGCTAGTGGTCCTGGCCCGGAGAGCTTGAACACTGAAGCTTTCTTT. This chain joins TRBV12-5 and TRBJ1-1; no clear D. This CDR3 comprises 16 residues. Germline-derived CDR1 and CDR2 are LGHNT and FRNRAP. Trimming removed 5 bases from V and 0 bases from J, with 16 bases in between. Filled out from reference TRBV12-5 and TRBJ1-1, the complete variable domain reads DARVTQTPRHKVTEMGQEVTMRCQPILGHNTVFWYRQTMMQGLELLAYFRNRAPLDDSGMPKDRFSAEMPDATLATLKIQPSEPRDSAVYFCASGPGPESLNTEAFFGQGTRLTVV.

This chain uses TRBV5-6 with TRBJ1-2; the D is unclear. The V end was cut by 4 bases, the J end by 4 bases, with 14 bases between. CDR3 length: 14 amino acids. The germline V gene encodes CDR1 SGHDT and CDR2 YYEEEE. The CDR3 protein is CASSPGRVSYGYTF. CDR3 bases: TGTGCCAGCAGCCCCGGGAGGGTGAGCTATGGCTACACCTTC.